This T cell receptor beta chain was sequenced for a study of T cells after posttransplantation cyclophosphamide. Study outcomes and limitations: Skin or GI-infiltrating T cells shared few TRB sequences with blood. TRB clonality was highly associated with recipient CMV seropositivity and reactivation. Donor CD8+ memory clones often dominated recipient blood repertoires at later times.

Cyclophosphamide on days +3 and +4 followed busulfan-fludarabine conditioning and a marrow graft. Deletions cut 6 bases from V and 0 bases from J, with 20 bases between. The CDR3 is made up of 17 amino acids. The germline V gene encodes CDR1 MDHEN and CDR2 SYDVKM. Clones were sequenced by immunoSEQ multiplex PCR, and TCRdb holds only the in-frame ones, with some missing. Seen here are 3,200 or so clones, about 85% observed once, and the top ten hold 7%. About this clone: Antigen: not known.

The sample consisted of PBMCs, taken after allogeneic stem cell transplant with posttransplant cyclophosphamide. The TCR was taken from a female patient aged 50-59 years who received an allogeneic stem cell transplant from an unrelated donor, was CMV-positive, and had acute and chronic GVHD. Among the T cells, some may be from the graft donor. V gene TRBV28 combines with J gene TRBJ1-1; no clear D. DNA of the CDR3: TGTGCCAGCAGCAGCCTTATCAGAACAGAGATGAACACTGAAGCTTTCTTT. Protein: CASSSLIRTEMNTEAFF. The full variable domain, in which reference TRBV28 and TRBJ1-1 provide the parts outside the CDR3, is DVKVTQSSRYLVKRTGEKVFLECVQDMDHENMFWYRQDPGLGLRLIYFSYDVKMKEKGDIPEGYSVSREKKERFSLILESASTNQTSMYLCASSSLIRTEMNTEAFFGQGTRLTVV.